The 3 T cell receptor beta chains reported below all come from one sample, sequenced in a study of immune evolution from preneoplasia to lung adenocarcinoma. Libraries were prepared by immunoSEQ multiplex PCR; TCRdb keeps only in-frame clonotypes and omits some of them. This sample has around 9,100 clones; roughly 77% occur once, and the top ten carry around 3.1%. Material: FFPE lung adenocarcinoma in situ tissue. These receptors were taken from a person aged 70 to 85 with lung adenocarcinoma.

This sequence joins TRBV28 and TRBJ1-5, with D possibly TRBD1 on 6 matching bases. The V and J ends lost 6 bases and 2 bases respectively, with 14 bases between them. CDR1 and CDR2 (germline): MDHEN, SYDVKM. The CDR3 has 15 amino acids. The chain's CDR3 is CASSSDSVGNQPQHF. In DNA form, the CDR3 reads TGTGCCAGCAGCTCGGACAGCGTAGGCAATCAGCCCCAGCATTTT.

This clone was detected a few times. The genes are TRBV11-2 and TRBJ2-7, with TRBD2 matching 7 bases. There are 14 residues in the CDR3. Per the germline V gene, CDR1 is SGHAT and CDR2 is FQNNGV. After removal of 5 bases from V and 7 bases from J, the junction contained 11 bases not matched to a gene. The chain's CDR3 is CASSLLGGAGEQYF. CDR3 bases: TGTGCCAGCAGCCTCCTGGGAGGGGCGGGAGAGCAGTACTTC.

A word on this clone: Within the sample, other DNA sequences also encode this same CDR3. CDR3 sequence (DNA): TGTGCCAGTAGACCGACAGGCGATAATGAAAAACTGTTTTTT. It is translated as CASRPTGDNEKLFF. The genes are TRBV6-5 and TRBJ1-4; weak D call: TRBD1 (6 bases). Trimming shortened V by 9 bases and J by 4 bases, and 15 bases separated the two germline ends. CDR1 is MNHEY, CDR2 SVGAGI, per germline. This CDR3 spans 14 amino acids.